The rows below give T cell receptor beta chains drawn from one sample of a study of blood T cells in healthy people across ages. A single record per CDR3 protein comes from TCRdb applying MiXCR to the 5' RACE reads. The sample includes 800,000 to 950,000 distinct CDR3 sequences, approximately 49% of them seen just once. Specimen: blood. These receptors were obtained from a man aged 25 to 40 in good health. Both conserved end residues are part of each CDR3. The D gene is left open where the match is weak. Only part of the rows carry a size: once, few, many, or a class if the clone is expanded.

cdr3_nt cdr3_aa j_call v_call clone_size cdr3_length d_call
TGTGCCAGCAGTGACTCCGGCGGGACAGACCCCTACGAGCAGTACTTC CASSDSGGTDPYEQYF TRBJ2-7 TRBV6-1 - 16 -
TGTGCCACCAGCAGAGATCTCGGGACAGGGATCTACGAGCAGTACTTC CATSRDLGTGIYEQYF TRBJ2-7 TRBV15 - 16 TRBD1
TGTGCCAGCAAAGGCGGGGGAATCTATGGCTACACCTTC CASKGGGIYGYTF TRBJ1-2 TRBV6-1 - 13 -
TGTGCCAGCCCTCGGACTAGCGGGGGGGGAGCGAACGGGCTGTTTTTT CASPRTSGGGANGLFF TRBJ2-2 TRBV6-1 - 16 TRBD2
TGTGCCAGCAGTTTAAGGAGACTAACCGCTTCGTACGAGCAGTACTTC CASSLRRLTASYEQYF TRBJ2-7 TRBV12-3/TRBV12-4 - 16 -
TGTGCCAGCAGTCCTAGCGGCCTGGGGGAGCAGTACTTC CASSPSGLGEQYF TRBJ2-7 TRBV3-1 few 13 TRBD2
TGTGCCAGCAGCCGATCCGACACAAGGATATACAATGAGCAGTTCTTC CASSRSDTRIYNEQFF TRBJ2-1 TRBV3-1 - 16 -
TGTGCCATCAGCAACCAGGGACGTGAAGCTTTCTTT CAISNQGREAFF TRBJ1-1 TRBV10-3 - 12 -
TGTGCCAGCAGCCAAGATCCTCTGGGACAGGGCTCTGGGGCCAACGTCCTGACTTTC CASSQDPLGQGSGANVLTF TRBJ2-6 TRBV4-2 - 19 TRBD1
TGTGCCAGCAGTGAATTCGGGATAGGGGTGTCTCAGCCCCAGCATTTT CASSEFGIGVSQPQHF TRBJ1-5 TRBV6-1 few 16 -
TGTGCCAGCAACCCTAGCGGGGGTTCCTACAATGAGCAGTTCTTC CASNPSGGSYNEQFF TRBJ2-1 TRBV7-3 few 15 TRBD2
TGTGCCGGTTGGCAAGAAGCTTTCTTT CAGWQEAFF TRBJ1-1 TRBV12-3/TRBV12-4 - 9 -
TGCGCCAGCAGCTTTCGGGACAGCCACTACGAGCAGTACTTC CASSFRDSHYEQYF TRBJ2-7 TRBV5-1 few 14 TRBD1
TGTGCCAGCAGCTTACAGAGCGGGGGGGCTGGGGATACGCAGTATTTT CASSLQSGGAGDTQYF TRBJ2-3 TRBV7-2 - 16 TRBD2
TGCGCCAGCAGCCAAAGAGGGGCGAGCATTCAGTACTTC CASSQRGASIQYF TRBJ2-4 TRBV4-1 - 13 -
TGCAGTGCTAGCAAGCCACCGGGACAGGGCAATGAGCAGTTCTTC CSASKPPGQGNEQFF TRBJ2-1 TRBV20-1 many 15 TRBD1
TGCGCCAGCAGCAGAGACCCGGCCCTTAATTCACCCCTCCACTTT CASSRDPALNSPLHF TRBJ1-6 TRBV5-1 few 15 -
TGCGCCAGCAGCTGGGGGACTTACAACGCATACAATGAGCAGTTCTTC CASSWGTYNAYNEQFF TRBJ2-1 TRBV5-1 - 16 -
TGCGCCAGCAGACCCCAGGGAAACCCTATCAATGAGCAGTTCTTC CASRPQGNPINEQFF TRBJ2-1 TRBV4-3 - 15 -
TGTGCCACCAGTGATCGGCAGAACCAAGAGACCCAGTACTTC CATSDRQNQETQYF TRBJ2-5 TRBV24-1 - 14 -
TGTGCCAGCAGCCCCTTGGCCCCAGGCCGCACCTTTAACACTGAAGCTTTCTTT CASSPLAPGRTFNTEAFF TRBJ1-1 TRBV7-2 - 18 -
TGCAGTGCTCTGACTCCCACAACGTTTGAAGCTTTCTTT CSALTPTTFEAFF TRBJ1-1 TRBV20-1 few 13 -
TGTGCCAGCAGCTTAGATAGGGGGATCTATGGCTACACCTTC CASSLDRGIYGYTF TRBJ1-2 TRBV7-9 - 14 -
TGTGCCACCAGTGATTCCGGCCAGAGCCTTTATGGCTACACCTTC CATSDSGQSLYGYTF TRBJ1-2 TRBV24-1 - 15 -
TGTGCCAGCAGCCCGGAATTCGGTTCACCCCTCCACTTT CASSPEFGSPLHF TRBJ1-6 TRBV14 - 13 -
TGTGCCAGCAGCTCCCAGGGGAGGGGGAACACTGAAGCTTTCTTT CASSSQGRGNTEAFF TRBJ1-1 TRBV28 - 15 -
TGTGCCAGCAGCCAAGAGTCAGGGGAATACTATGGCTACACCTTC CASSQESGEYYGYTF TRBJ1-2 TRBV4-2 - 15 -
TGCAGTGCTAGAGGGCGTCCCGGACAGTCCTACGAGCAGTACTTC CSARGRPGQSYEQYF TRBJ2-7 TRBV20-1 many 15 -
TGTGCCAGCAGTTACAGGCAACCCTCCTACGAGCAGTACTTC CASSYRQPSYEQYF TRBJ2-7 TRBV6-5 few 14 -
TGCAGTGCTCCCGAATCGCAGGGATTCGACAATGAGCAGTTCTTC CSAPESQGFDNEQFF TRBJ2-1 TRBV20-1 few 15 -
TGTGCCAGCAGCGTAGGGGGGAAGGGTAACTATGGCTACACCTTC CASSVGGKGNYGYTF TRBJ1-2 TRBV9 - 15 -
TGTGCCAGCACCTCTCAAGGGGGGGCCTACACTGAAGCTTTCTTT CASTSQGGAYTEAFF TRBJ1-1 TRBV25-1 many 15 -
TGCGCCAGCAGCTCGTTAAGGGGACAGGGAACCAATGAGCAGTACTTC CASSSLRGQGTNEQYF TRBJ2-5 TRBV5-1 - 16 TRBD1
TGTGCCTGGAGTGTACGAGATACGCAGTATTTT CAWSVRDTQYF TRBJ2-3 TRBV30 few 11 -
TGTGCCAGCAGCGTAGGGCCAGGGGGAGATACGCAGTATTTT CASSVGPGGDTQYF TRBJ2-3 TRBV9 few 14 TRBD1
TGCAGTCAAATTCGACAGGGGTTCTACAATGAGCAGTTCTTC CSQIRQGFYNEQFF TRBJ2-1 TRBV20-1 - 14 TRBD1
TGTGCCAGCAGATCGCCGGGACTAGATGCTACAATGAGGCAGTTCTTC CASRSPGLDATMRQFF TRBJ2-1 TRBV27 - 16 TRBD2
TGTGCCAGCAGGAACCTAGGACAGTACAATTCACCCCTCCACTTT CASRNLGQYNSPLHF TRBJ1-6 TRBV6-1 - 15 -
TGTGCCAGCAGCCGAGAAGGGGTATTTAACTATGGCTACACCTTC CASSREGVFNYGYTF TRBJ1-2 TRBV7-2 many 15 -
TGTGCCAGCAGCTTATTGAGTTCGGGCCAGCGAGAGCAGTACTTC CASSLLSSGQREQYF TRBJ2-5 TRBV7-8 - 15 -
TGTGCCACCAGCAGGGACACCCACTTCTACAATGAGCAGTTCTTC CATSRDTHFYNEQFF TRBJ2-1 TRBV24-1 - 15 -
TGCAGTGCTAGAAGGGGGCTAGGCACAGATACGCAGTATTTT CSARRGLGTDTQYF TRBJ2-3 TRBV20-1 - 14 TRBD1
TGTGCCAGCAGTTACTTGGCGACCACCGGGGAGCTGTTTTTT CASSYLATTGELFF TRBJ2-2 TRBV6-5 - 14 -
TGCAGCGTCGGCGTCCGGGGCCCCGGGGAGCTGTTTTTT CSVGVRGPGELFF TRBJ2-2 TRBV29-1 - 13 -
TGCGCCAGCAGCCAAGATGGAGGGATAGCCTACGAGCAGTACTTC CASSQDGGIAYEQYF TRBJ2-7 TRBV4-3 - 15 -
TGTGCCAGCAGCTGGGAAGGCACCGGGGAGCTGTTTTTT CASSWEGTGELFF TRBJ2-2 TRBV7-2 - 13 -
TGTGCCAGCAGCATGTCTCAGGGGGCTAATGAAAAACTGTTTTTT CASSMSQGANEKLFF TRBJ1-4 TRBV7-6 - 15 TRBD1
TGTGCCAGCAGCCACCGCGGGGGGAGGGCAGATACGCAGTATTTT CASSHRGGRADTQYF TRBJ2-3 TRBV7-3 - 15 TRBD2
TGTGCCAGCAGCATACCGGGACAGATCAACTATGGCTACACCTTC CASSIPGQINYGYTF TRBJ1-2 TRBV7-9 - 15 TRBD1
TGTGCCAGCAGCTCCGGGACAGAAAGATATGGCTACACCTTC CASSSGTERYGYTF TRBJ1-2 TRBV7-9 - 14 TRBD1
TGTGCCAGCAGTTTACAGGGCGATAATCAGCCCCAGCATTTT CASSLQGDNQPQHF TRBJ1-5 TRBV27 many 14 -
TGTGCCACCGAAGGACAGTCAGCTAGCACAGATACGCAGTATTTT CATEGQSASTDTQYF TRBJ2-3 TRBV28 - 15 -
TGCAGCGTGGCGACCGGGACTAGCGGGGTTAATGAGCAGTTCTTC CSVATGTSGVNEQFF TRBJ2-1 TRBV29-1 few 15 TRBD2
TGTGCCAGCAGCTCCTCTGACAGTCCGAACACCGGGGAGCTGTTTTTT CASSSSDSPNTGELFF TRBJ2-2 TRBV7-8 - 16 -
TGTGCCACCAGTGAATGGACAGGGTACGCAGATACGCAGTATTTT CATSEWTGYADTQYF TRBJ2-3 TRBV24-1 - 15 TRBD1
TGTGCCAGCAGCGTAAAGATCAACGGGGGCGCATCGGATTCACCCCTCCACTTT CASSVKINGGASDSPLHF TRBJ1-6 TRBV9 - 18 -
TGTGCCAGCAGCCAAACAGTGGTCAATGAGCAGTTCTTC CASSQTVVNEQFF TRBJ2-1 TRBV7-2 many 13 -
TGTGCCAGCAGCCACGGACGCCAGTACCAAGAGACCCAGTACTTC CASSHGRQYQETQYF TRBJ2-5 TRBV6-1 - 15 -